This T cell receptor beta chain stems from a study of sequential checkpoint blockade in melanoma. The wider study: First-line arms were nivolumab then ipilimumab, or the reverse, randomized 1:1. Maintenance nivolumab came after either treatment sequence.

Profiling relied on immunoSEQ multiplex PCR, and the TCRdb table lists in-frame clones only, not all of them. The table has over 15,000 clones, 69% seen once. Treatment of the sample: randomized to nivolumab then ipilimumab (arm A) or the reverse (arm B). No patient had prior DNA-damaging chemotherapy. From thawed PBMCs, live CD3+CD8+ cells negative for CD19 and CD56 were sorted. Germline lookup yields CDR1 SGDLS and CDR2 YYNGEE. Trimming removed 3 bases from V and 4 bases from J, with 19 bases in between. The CDR3 length is 16 residues. This clone came up once. Sequencing used CD8+ T cells sorted from blood (inferred from file names), obtained from a patient given nivolumab and ipilimumab in sequence. V is TRBV9 and J is TRBJ1-1, with D tentatively TRBD1 (6 bases). The receptor was isolated from a human donor with melanoma. DNA of the CDR3: TGTGCCAGCAGCGCCCCTTATTCTGTACAGGGCACTGAAGCTTTCTTT. Protein product: CASSAPYSVQGTEAFF.